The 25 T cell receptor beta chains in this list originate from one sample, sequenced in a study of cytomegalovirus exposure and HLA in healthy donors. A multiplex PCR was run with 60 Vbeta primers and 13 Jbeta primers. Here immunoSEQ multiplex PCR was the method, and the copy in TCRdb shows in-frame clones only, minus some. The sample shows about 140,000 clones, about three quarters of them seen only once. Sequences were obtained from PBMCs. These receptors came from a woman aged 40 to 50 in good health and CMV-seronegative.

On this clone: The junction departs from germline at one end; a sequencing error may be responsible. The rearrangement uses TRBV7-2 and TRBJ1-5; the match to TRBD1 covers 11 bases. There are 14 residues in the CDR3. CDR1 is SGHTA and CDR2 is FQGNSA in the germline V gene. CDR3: CASSPGTGGQSQHF. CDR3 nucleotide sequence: TGTGCCAGCAGCCCTGGGACAGGGGGTCAGTCCCAGCATTTT.

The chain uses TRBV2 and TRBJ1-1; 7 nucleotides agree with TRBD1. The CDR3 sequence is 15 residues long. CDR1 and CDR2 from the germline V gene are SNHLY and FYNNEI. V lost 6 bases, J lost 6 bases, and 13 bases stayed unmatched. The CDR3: CASRILTGQGPEAFF. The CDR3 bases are TGTGCCAGCAGGATACTGACAGGGCAAGGGCCTGAAGCTTTCTTT.

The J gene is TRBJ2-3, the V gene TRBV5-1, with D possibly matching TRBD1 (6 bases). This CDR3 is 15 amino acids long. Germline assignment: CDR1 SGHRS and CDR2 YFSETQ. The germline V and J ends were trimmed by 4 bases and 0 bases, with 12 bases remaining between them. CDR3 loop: CASSLSGQSTDTQYF. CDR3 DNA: TGCGCCAGCAGCCTTAGTGGACAGAGCACAGATACGCAGTATTTT.

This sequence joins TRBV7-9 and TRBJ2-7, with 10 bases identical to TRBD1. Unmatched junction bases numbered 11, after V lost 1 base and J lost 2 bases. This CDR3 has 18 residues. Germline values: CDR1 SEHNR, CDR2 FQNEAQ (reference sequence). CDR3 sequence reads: CASSLGGDRGLFPYEQYV. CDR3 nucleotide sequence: TGTGCCAGCAGCTTAGGGGGCGACAGGGGGCTATTCCCCTACGAGCAGTACGTC.

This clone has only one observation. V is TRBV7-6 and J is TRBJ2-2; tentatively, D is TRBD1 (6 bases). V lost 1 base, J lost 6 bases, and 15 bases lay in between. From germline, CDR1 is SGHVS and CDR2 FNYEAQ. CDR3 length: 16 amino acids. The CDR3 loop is CASSLEINRVAGELFF. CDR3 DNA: TGTGCCAGCAGCTTAGAGATAAACAGGGTTGCCGGGGAGCTGTTTTTT.

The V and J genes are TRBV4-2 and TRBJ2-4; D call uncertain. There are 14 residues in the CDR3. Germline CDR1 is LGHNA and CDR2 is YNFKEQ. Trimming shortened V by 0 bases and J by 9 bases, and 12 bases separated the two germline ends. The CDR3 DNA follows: TGTGCCAGCAGCCAAGATCCTGGCTCGGGCATTCAGTACTTC. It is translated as CASSQDPGSGIQYF.

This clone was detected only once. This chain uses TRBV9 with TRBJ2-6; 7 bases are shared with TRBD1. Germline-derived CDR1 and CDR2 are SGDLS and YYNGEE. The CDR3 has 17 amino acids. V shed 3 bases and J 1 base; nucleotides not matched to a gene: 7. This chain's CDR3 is CASSGGGRLSGANVLTF. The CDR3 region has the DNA TGTGCCAGCAGCGGAGGGGGCCGCTTGTCTGGGGCCAACGTCCTGACTTTC.

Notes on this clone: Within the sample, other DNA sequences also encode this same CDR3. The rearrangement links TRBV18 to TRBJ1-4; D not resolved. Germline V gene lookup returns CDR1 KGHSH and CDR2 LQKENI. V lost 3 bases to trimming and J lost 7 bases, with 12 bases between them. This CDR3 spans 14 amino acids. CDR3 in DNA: TGTGCCAGCTCACCGGGAGGGCTGGGTGAAAAACTGTTTTTT. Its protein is CASSPGGLGEKLFF.

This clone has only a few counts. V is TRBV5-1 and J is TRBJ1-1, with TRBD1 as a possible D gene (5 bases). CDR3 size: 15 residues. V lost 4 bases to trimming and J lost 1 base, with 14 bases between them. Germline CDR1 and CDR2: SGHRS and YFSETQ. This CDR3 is CASSDDSNWNTEAFF. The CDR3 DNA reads TGCGCCAGCAGCGATGACAGTAACTGGAACACTGAAGCTTTCTTT. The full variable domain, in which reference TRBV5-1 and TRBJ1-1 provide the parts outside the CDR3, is KAGVTQTPRYLIKTRGQQVTLSCSPISGHRSVSWYQQTPGQGLQFLFEYFSETQRNKGNFPGRFSGRQFSNSRSEMNVSTLELGDSALYLCASSDDSNWNTEAFFGQGTRLTVV.

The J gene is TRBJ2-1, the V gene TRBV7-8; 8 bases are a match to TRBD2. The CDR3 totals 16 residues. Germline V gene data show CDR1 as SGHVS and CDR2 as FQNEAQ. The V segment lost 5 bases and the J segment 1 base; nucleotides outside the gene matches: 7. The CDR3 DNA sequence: TGTGCCAGCAGCAAAACGGGGGGGCTTTCCTACAATGAGCAGTTCTTC. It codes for CASSKTGGLSYNEQFF.

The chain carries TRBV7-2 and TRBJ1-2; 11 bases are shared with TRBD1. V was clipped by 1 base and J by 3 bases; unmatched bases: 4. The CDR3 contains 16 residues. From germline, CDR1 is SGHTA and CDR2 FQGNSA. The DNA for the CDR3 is TGTGCCAGCAGCTTAGGGGGGACAGGGGGAGACTATGGCTACACCTTC. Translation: CASSLGGTGGDYGYTF.

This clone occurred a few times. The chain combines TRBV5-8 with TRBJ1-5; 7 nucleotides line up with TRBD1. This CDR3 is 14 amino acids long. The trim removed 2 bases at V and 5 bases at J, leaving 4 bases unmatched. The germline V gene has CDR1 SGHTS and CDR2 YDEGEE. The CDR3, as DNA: TGTGCCAGCAGCTTACTAACAGGGGATCAGCCCCAGCATTTT. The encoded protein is CASSLLTGDQPQHF.

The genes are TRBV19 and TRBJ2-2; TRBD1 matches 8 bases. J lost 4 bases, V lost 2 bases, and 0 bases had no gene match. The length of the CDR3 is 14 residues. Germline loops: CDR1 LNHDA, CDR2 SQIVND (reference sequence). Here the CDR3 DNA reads TGTGCCAGTAGTATACAGGGGGCCACCGGGGAGCTGTTTTTT. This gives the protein CASSIQGATGELFF.

CDR3 residues: CASSEGGDGYTF. In DNA, the CDR3 is TGTGCCAGCAGTGAAGGTGGAGACGGCTACACCTTC. The J gene is TRBJ1-2, the V gene TRBV6-1; D gene unclear. The CDR3 is made up of 12 amino acids. V was shortened by 1 base and J by 8 bases, with 8 bases between the two germline ends. Germline V gives CDR1 MNHNS, CDR2 SASEGT.

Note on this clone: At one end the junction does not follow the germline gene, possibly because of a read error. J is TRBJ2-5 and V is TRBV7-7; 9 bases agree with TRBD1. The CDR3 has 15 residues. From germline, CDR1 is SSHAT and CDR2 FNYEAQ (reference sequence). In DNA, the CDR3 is TGTGCTAGCAGCTCAGGGGGGACAGGGCAAGAGACCCAGTACTTC. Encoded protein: CASSSGGTGQETQYF.

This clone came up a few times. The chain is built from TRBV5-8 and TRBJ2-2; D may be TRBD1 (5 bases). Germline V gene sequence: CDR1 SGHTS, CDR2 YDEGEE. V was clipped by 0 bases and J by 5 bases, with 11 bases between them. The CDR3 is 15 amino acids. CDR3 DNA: TGTGCCAGCAGCTTGGATGTCAGGGAAACCGGGGAGCTGTTTTTT. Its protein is CASSLDVRETGELFF. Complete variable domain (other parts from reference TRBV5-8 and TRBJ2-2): EAGVTQSPTHLIKTRGQQATLRCSPISGHTSVYWYQQALGLGLQFLLWYDEGEERNRGNFPPRFSGRQFPNYSSELNVNALELEDSALYLCASSLDVRETGELFFGEGSRLTVL.

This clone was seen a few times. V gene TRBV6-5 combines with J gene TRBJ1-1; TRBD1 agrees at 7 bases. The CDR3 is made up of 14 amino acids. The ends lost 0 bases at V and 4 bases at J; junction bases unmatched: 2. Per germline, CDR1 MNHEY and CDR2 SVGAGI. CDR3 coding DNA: TGTGCCAGCAGTTACTCGCACAGGGGCACTGAAGCTTTCTTT. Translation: CASSYSHRGTEAFF.

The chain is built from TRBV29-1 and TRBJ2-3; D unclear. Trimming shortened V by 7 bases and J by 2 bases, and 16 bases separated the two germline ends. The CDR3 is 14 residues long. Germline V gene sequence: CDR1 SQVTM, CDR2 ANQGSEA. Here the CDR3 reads CSADGLPTTDTQYF. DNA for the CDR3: TGCAGCGCGGATGGGCTACCTACCACAGATACGCAGTATTTT.

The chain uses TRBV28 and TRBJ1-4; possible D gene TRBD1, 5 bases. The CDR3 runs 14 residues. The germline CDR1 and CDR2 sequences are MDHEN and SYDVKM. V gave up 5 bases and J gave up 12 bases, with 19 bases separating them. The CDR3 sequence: CASSPGRGLEELFF. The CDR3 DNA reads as TGTGCCAGCAGTCCCGGACGGGGGTTGGAGGAACTGTTTTTT.

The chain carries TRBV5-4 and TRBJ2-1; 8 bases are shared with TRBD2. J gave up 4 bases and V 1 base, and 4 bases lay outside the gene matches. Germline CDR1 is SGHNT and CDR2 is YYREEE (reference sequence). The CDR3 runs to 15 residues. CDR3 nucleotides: TGTGCCAGCAGCTTGAGCGGGGGAGGTTACAATGAGCAGTTCTTC. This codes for CASSLSGGGYNEQFF.

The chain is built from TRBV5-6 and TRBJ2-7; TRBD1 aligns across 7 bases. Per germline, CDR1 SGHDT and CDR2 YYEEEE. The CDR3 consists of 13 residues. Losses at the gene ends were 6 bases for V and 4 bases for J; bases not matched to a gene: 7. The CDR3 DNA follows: TGTGCCAGCAATAAGGGCAGGGGGTACGAGCAGTACTTC. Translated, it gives CASNKGRGYEQYF.

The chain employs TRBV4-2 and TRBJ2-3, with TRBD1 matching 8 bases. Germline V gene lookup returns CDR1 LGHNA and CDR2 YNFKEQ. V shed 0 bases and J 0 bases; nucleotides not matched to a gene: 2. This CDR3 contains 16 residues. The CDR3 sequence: CASSQDRGLSTDTQYF. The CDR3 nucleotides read TGTGCCAGCAGCCAAGACAGGGGGCTAAGCACAGATACGCAGTATTTT.

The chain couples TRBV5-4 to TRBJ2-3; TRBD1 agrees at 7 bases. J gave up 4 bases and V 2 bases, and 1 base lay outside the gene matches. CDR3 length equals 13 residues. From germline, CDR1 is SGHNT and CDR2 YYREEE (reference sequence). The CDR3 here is CASSLDRADTQYF. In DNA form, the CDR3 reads TGTGCCAGCAGCTTAGACAGGGCAGATACGCAGTATTTT.

As DNA, the CDR3 is TGCAGCGCCCCGGGGGTGGGGGCTGAAGCTTTCTTT. This sequence encodes CSAPGVGAEAFF. The rearrangement uses TRBV29-1 and TRBJ1-1; possibly TRBD1 for D (5 bases). V lost 7 bases, J lost 6 bases, and 15 bases lay in between. This CDR3 spans 12 amino acids. CDR1 and CDR2 (germline): SQVTM, ANQGSEA.

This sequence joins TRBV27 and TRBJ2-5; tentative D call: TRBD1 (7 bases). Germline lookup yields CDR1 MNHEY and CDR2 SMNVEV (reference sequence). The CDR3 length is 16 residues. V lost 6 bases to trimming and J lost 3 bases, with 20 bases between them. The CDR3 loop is CASSHSRGALKETQYF. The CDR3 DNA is TGTGCCAGCAGCCATTCCAGGGGGGCCCTAAAAGAGACCCAGTACTTC.